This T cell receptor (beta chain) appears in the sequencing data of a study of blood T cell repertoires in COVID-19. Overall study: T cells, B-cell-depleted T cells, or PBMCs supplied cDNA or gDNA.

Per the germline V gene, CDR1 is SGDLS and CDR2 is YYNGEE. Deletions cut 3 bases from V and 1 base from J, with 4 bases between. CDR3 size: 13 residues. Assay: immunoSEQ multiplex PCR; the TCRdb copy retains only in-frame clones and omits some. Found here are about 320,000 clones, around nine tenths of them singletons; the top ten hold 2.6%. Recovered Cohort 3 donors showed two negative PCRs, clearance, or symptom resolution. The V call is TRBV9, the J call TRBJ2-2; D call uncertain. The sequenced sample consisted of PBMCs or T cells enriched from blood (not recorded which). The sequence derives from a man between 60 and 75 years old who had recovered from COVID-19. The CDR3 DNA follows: TGTGCCAGCAGCGCCGTGAACACCGGGGAGCTGTTTTTT. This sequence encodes CASSAVNTGELFF.